The clone carrying this T cell receptor beta chain has ten or more counts. What it binds is unknown. The data belong to a study of CD8+CD57+ T cells in acquired aplastic anemia. Whole-study context: On average, sorted CD4+ and CD8+ cells gave roughly 3 ug of DNA.

General study findings and limits: Twenty-nine CD8+ CDR3 sequences were shared between patients and controls.

TCR beta VDJ combinations and CDR3 sequences were profiled from genomic DNA. TCRdb independently ran MiXCR on the reads; one entry per CDR3 protein. Of around 190,000 distinct CDR3 sequences detected, approximately 57% appear once; the ten largest clones hold around 28%. Trimming shortened V by 3 bases and J by 3 bases, and 19 bases separated the two germline ends. The CDR3 covers 16 residues. Germline V lookup: CDR1 SGHNT, CDR2 YYREEE (reference sequence). Sequences were obtained from sorted CD4+, CD8+, or CD8+CD57+ T cells (not recorded which) from PBMCs. This clonotype originated in a human donor in good health. The chain joins TRBV5-4 to TRBJ2-7; a weak D match, TRBD1 (5 bases). This chain's CDR3 is CASSSKGQGIVYEQYF. CDR3 sequence (DNA): TGTGCCAGCAGCTCGAAGGGGCAGGGCATAGTCTACGAGCAGTACTTC.